These T cell receptor beta chains were read from a single sample in a study of blood T cell repertoires in COVID-19. The protocol was immunoSEQ multiplex PCR, while the TCRdb copy is restricted to in-frame clones and leaves out a portion. The data show roughly 87,000 clones, 80% to 90% seen once. The source material was peripheral blood. Receptors originate from a woman aged 80 or older with active COVID-19. CDR3s include the opening cysteine and the closing phenylalanine or tryptophan. A D gene is named only where the DNA matches it firmly. The size entry is marked missing in some rows and otherwise reads once, few, many or a size class.

J | D | size | V | CDR3 | DNA
TRBJ1-5 | . | . | TRBV29-1 | CSVGEGMGDQPQHF | TGCAGCGTTGGTGAGGGAATGGGCGATCAGCCCCAGCATTTT
TRBJ2-7 | . | . | TRBV7-2 | CASSLTDRLSYEQYF | TGTGCCAGCAGCTTGACGGACAGACTCTCCTACGAGCAGTACTTC
TRBJ2-7 | TRBD1 | . | TRBV4-1 | CASSQAQQGIYEQYF | TGCGCCAGCAGCCAAGCCCAACAGGGGATATACGAGCAGTACTTC
TRBJ2-3 | TRBD1 | . | TRBV28 | CASGQSSTDTQYF | TGTGCTTCGGGACAGTCGAGCACAGATACGCAGTATTTT
TRBJ2-1 | TRBD1 | . | TRBV7-6 | CASSPYGTGHYNEQFF | TGTGCCAGCAGCCCATACGGGACAGGGCATTACAATGAGCAGTTCTTC
TRBJ2-1 | . | . | TRBV28 | CASSLNRLQFF | TGTGCCAGCAGTCTCAACAGGTTGCAGTTCTTC
TRBJ2-7 | TRBD2 | once | TRBV6-5 | CASGREWSYEQYF | TGTGCCAGCGGGAGGGAATGGTCATACGAGCAGTACTTC
TRBJ2-2 | . | . | TRBV4-1 | CASRTSRGTGELFF | TGCGCCAGCAGAACCTCTAGGGGGACCGGGGAGCTGTTTTTT
TRBJ2-7 | TRBD1 | . | TRBV10-3 | CAISVGQGAYEQYF | TGTGCCATCAGTGTAGGACAGGGGGCCTACGAGCAGTACTTC
TRBJ1-4 | TRBD1 | . | TRBV28 | CASSWDRATNEKLFF | TGTGCCAGCAGTTGGGACAGGGCAACTAATGAAAAACTGTTTTTT
TRBJ2-2 | TRBD2 | . | TRBV7-3 | CASSSPGGRTLGGELFF | TGTGCCAGCAGCTCCCCCGGCGGGAGGACCCTCGGCGGGGAGCTGTTTTTT
TRBJ2-3 | TRBD2 | . | TRBV6-2/TRBV6-3 | CASSREGGSPTDTQYF | TGTGCCAGCAGTCGGGAGGGGGGGAGCCCCACAGATACGCAGTATTTT
TRBJ2-5 | TRBD1 | . | TRBV27 | CASSLGTGVETQYF | TGTGCCAGCAGTTTAGGGACAGGGGTCGAGACCCAGTACTTC
TRBJ2-1 | TRBD1 | . | TRBV5-5 | CASSAGQGVVYEQFF | TGTGCCAGCAGCGCTGGACAGGGGGTGGTGTATGAGCAGTTCTTC
TRBJ2-2 | . | . | TRBV9 | CASSSGQSYTGELFF | TGTGCCAGCAGCTCAGGACAGTCGTACACCGGGGAGCTGTTTTTT
TRBJ2-3 | TRBD1 | . | TRBV24-1 | CATSDYGQGGTDTQYF | TGTGCCACCAGTGATTATGGACAGGGCGGCACAGATACGCAGTATTTT
TRBJ1-5 | TRBD1 | . | TRBV2 | CASSEETGVRPQHF | TGTGCCAGCAGTGAGGAGACAGGGGTCAGGCCCCAGCATTTT
TRBJ2-7 | TRBD2 | . | TRBV7-2 | CASSMREGPYEQYF | TGTGCCAGCAGCATGCGGGAGGGGCCCTACGAGCAGTACTTC
TRBJ1-5 | TRBD1 | . | TRBV19 | CASNGQGNQPQHF | TGTGCCAGTAACGGACAGGGCAATCAGCCCCAGCATTTT
TRBJ2-1 | TRBD2 | few | TRBV7-3 | CASSFGRDYYNEQFF | TGTGCCAGCAGCTTCGGCCGGGACTACTACAATGAGCAGTTCTTC
TRBJ2-7 | . | once | TRBV28 | CASSGVYEQYF | TGTGCCAGCTCAGGGGTCTACGAGCAGTACTTC
TRBJ1-5 | . | . | TRBV15 | CATSRDLGLMAQHF | TGTGCCACCAGCAGAGATCTAGGACTCATGGCCCAGCATTTT
TRBJ2-3 | TRBD2 | . | TRBV2 | CASSFWFGRTSGSTDTQYF | TGTGCCAGCAGTTTTTGGTTTGGAAGGACTAGCGGGAGCACAGATACGCAGTATTTT
TRBJ2-1 | . | . | TRBV9 | CASSRSDGRQFF | TGTGCCAGCAGCAGGTCCGACGGGAGACAGTTCTTC
TRBJ1-3 | . | . | TRBV6-2/TRBV6-3 | CASSSSTGDLMAAGNTIYF | .
TRBJ2-3 | . | . | TRBV9 | CASSVASDTDTQYF | TGTGCCAGCAGCGTAGCTTCAGACACAGATACGCAGTATTTT
TRBJ2-7 | . | . | TRBV7-2 | CASSSEGGLGEQYF | TGTGCCAGCAGCTCAGAGGGTGGGTTGGGGGAGCAGTACTTC
TRBJ2-7 | . | . | TRBV7-2 | CASSLARFSEGHEQYF | TGTGCCAGCAGCTTAGCGCGGTTTTCGGAGGGGCACGAGCAGTACTTC
TRBJ2-3 | TRBD2 | . | TRBV24-1 | CATSDWERERETDTQYF | TGTGCCACCAGTGATTGGGAGCGGGAGAGGGAAACAGATACGCAGTATTTT
TRBJ2-5 | . | . | TRBV3-1/TRBV3-2 | CASSLPGWSQYF | TGTGCCAGCAGCCTCCCGGGGTGGTCCCAGTACTTC
TRBJ1-2 | . | . | TRBV5-1 | CASSFGEGYGYTF | TGCGCCAGCAGCTTTGGGGAGGGCTATGGCTACACCTTC
TRBJ2-2 | TRBD1 | few | TRBV28 | CASRGQGPTGELFF | TGTGCCAGCAGGGGACAGGGCCCCACCGGGGAGCTGTTTTTT
TRBJ2-7 | TRBD1 | few | TRBV6-2/TRBV6-3 | CASSPSTGVPYEQYF | TGTGCCAGCAGCCCCTCGACAGGGGTTCCCTACGAGCAGTACTTC
TRBJ2-3 | . | . | TRBV7-2 | CASSYSTNTDTQYF | TGTGCCAGCAGCTACTCTACCAACACAGATACGCAGTATTTT
TRBJ1-2 | . | . | TRBV21-1 | CASSKEQPNNYGYTF | TGTGCCAGCAGCAAAGAACAGCCAAATAACTATGGCTACACCTTC
TRBJ1-2 | . | . | TRBV19 | CASKGGDYGYTF | TGTGCCAGTAAAGGGGGGGACTATGGCTACACCTTC
TRBJ2-7 | TRBD2 | . | TRBV28 | CASSPPRGTGGYEQYF | TGTGCCAGCAGTCCCCCCCGCGGGACGGGAGGATACGAGCAGTACTTC
TRBJ2-4 | TRBD1 | . | TRBV5-4 | CASSRGDSVLGNIQYF | TGTGCCAGCAGCCGAGGGGACAGTGTTTTGGGAAACATTCAGTACTTC
TRBJ2-5 | TRBD1 | . | TRBV5-8 | CASSQGQGAMETQYF | TGTGCCAGCAGCCAGGGACAGGGGGCGATGGAGACCCAGTACTTC
TRBJ2-3 | TRBD2 | . | TRBV7-3 | CASSARGGSSSTDTQYF | TGTGCCAGCAGCGCCCGGGGAGGGTCCTCAAGCACAGATACGCAGTATTTT
TRBJ2-1 | TRBD2 | few | TRBV29-1 | CSVSGRSSYNEQFF | TGCAGCGTTAGCGGGAGAAGTTCCTACAATGAGCAGTTCTTC
TRBJ1-1 | . | . | TRBV5-1 | CASSLGQDLSAEAFF | TGCGCCAGCAGCTTGGGACAGGATCTGAGTGCTGAAGCTTTCTTT
TRBJ2-5 | . | once | TRBV6-2/TRBV6-3 | CASSYRQGGQTQYF | TGTGCCAGCAGTTACCGGCAGGGCGGTCAGACCCAGTACTTC
TRBJ2-2 | TRBD2 | . | TRBV3-1/TRBV3-2 | CASSRPGASGRGGGELFF | TGTGCCAGCAGCCGGCCCGGGGCTAGCGGGAGGGGCGGCGGGGAGCTGTTTTTT
TRBJ1-1 | TRBD1 | . | TRBV29-1 | CSAPGQMNTEAFF | TGCAGCGCCCCGGGACAGATGAACACTGAAGCTTTCTTT
TRBJ1-4 | . | . | TRBV5-6 | CASSAGRDFPRKLFF | TGTGCCAGCAGCGCCGGACGGGACTTCCCCCGAAAACTGTTTTTT
TRBJ2-3 | . | . | TRBV6-5 | CASSNRGSGTDTQYF | TGTGCCAGCAGTAATCGTGGCAGCGGCACAGATACGCAGTATTTT
TRBJ1-3 | . | . | TRBV28 | CASSRDISGNTIYF | TGTGCCAGCAGTCGAGACATCTCTGGAAACACCATATATTTT
TRBJ1-5 | . | . | TRBV6-5 | CASSYSGVRQPQHF | TGTGCCAGCAGTTACTCGGGAGTACGGCAGCCCCAGCATTTT
TRBJ1-2 | TRBD1 | . | TRBV18 | CASSSQGAQGYTF | TGTGCCAGCTCATCCCAGGGGGCGCAGGGCTACACCTTC
TRBJ2-3 | TRBD2 | . | TRBV9 | CASSQSSGRGTDTQYF | TGTGCCAGCAGCCAATCTAGCGGGAGAGGGACAGATACGCAGTATTTT
TRBJ1-2 | . | . | TRBV29-1 | CSVSQVNGYTF | TGCAGCGTTTCACAGGTTAATGGCTACACCTTC
TRBJ2-2 | . | . | TRBV27 | CASSDATLTTGELFF | TGTGCCAGCAGCGATGCTACCCTAACGACCGGGGAGCTGTTTTTT